This entry lists 28 T cell receptor beta chains sequenced from one sample in a study of blood T cell repertoires in COVID-19. Produced via immunoSEQ multiplex PCR; TCRdb's table is partial and in-frame only. Counted here are more than 85,000 clones, around 87% occurring once; the ten biggest clones make up 3%. The source material was peripheral blood. These receptors originate from a man over 45 with active or convalescent COVID-19.

V gene TRBV11-2 combines with J gene TRBJ2-7; unclear D gene. This CDR3 spans 19 amino acids. Trimming took off 5 bases at V and 0 bases at J, with 26 bases between the two ends. Germline CDR1 is SGHAT and CDR2 is FQNNGV. The CDR3 sequence is CASSIRARLAPNASYEQYF. In DNA form, the CDR3 reads TGTGCCAGCAGCATACGAGCGCGGTTAGCCCCCAATGCCTCCTACGAGCAGTACTTC.

The rearrangement uses TRBV3-1 (or the pseudogene TRBV3-2) and TRBJ1-6; possible D gene TRBD1, 6 bases. Germline CDR1 LGHDT, CDR2 YNNKEL (reference sequence). There are 14 residues in the CDR3. V was pared by 2 bases and J by 10 bases, with 12 bases between. The CDR3 DNA follows: TGTGCCAGCAGCCAAAATCAGGGGCACTCACCCCTCCACTTT. It is translated as CASSQNQGHSPLHF.

This clone was found a few times. This chain connects TRBV6-5 to TRBJ2-7, with 10 bases matching TRBD1. Losses at the gene ends were 0 bases for V and 7 bases for J; bases not matched to a gene: 6. CDR3 length: 15 amino acids. The germline CDR1 and CDR2 sequences are MNHEY and SVGAGI. The CDR3 is CASSYSTDRGREQYF. Here the CDR3 DNA reads TGTGCCAGCAGTTACTCGACCGACAGGGGGCGAGAGCAGTACTTC.

This chain's CDR3 is CASSTGQGDGYTF. CDR3 bases: TGTGCCAGCAGCACGGGACAGGGCGATGGCTACACCTTC. V usage is TRBV9 and J usage is TRBJ1-2; 9 bases are shared with TRBD1. The CDR3 extends over 13 amino acids. V was pared by 4 bases and J by 6 bases, with 4 bases of the junction left unmatched. Germline assignment: CDR1 SGDLS and CDR2 YYNGEE.

This clone has ten or more counts. The V call is TRBV3-1 (or the pseudogene TRBV3-2), the J call TRBJ1-6; 8 nucleotides match TRBD1. Germline-derived CDR1 and CDR2 are LGHDT and YNNKEL (reference sequence). The CDR3 has 14 amino acids. V trimming: 1 base; J trimming: 11 bases; junction bases outside the gene matches: 4. The chain's CDR3 is CASSQGQGRTPLHF. In DNA, the CDR3 is TGTGCCAGCAGCCAAGGACAGGGGAGAACACCCCTCCACTTT.

In DNA, the CDR3 is TGTGCTAGTGGTTTGGTTGTTAGCGGGGAGGGTGGGGATGAGCAGTTCTTC. Translated, it gives CASGLVVSGEGGDEQFF. V and J are TRBV12-5 and TRBJ2-1; 8 bases agree with TRBD2. The CDR3 sequence is 17 residues long. V lost 0 bases, J lost 8 bases, and 12 bases stayed unmatched. Germline loops: CDR1 LGHNT, CDR2 FRNRAP.

The genes are TRBV5-1 and TRBJ1-2, with D perhaps matching TRBD1 (6 bases). This CDR3 has 13 residues. Trimming took 7 bases from V and 5 from J, leaving 15 bases between them. Germline V CDR1 and CDR2: SGHRS, YFSETQ. In nucleotides, the CDR3 is TGCGCCAGCCGTCAGAGACAGGCTTATGGCTACACCTTC. Translated: CASRQRQAYGYTF.

The count of this clone is one. V usage is TRBV30 and J usage is TRBJ2-1; 8 bases map to TRBD1. V shed 3 bases and J 3 bases; nucleotides not matched to a gene: 7. Per germline, CDR1 GTSNPN and CDR2 SVGIG (reference sequence). The CDR3 is 15 residues long. This chain's CDR3 is CAWREDRAGYNEQFF. CDR3 DNA sequence: TGTGCCTGGAGAGAGGACAGGGCGGGCTACAATGAGCAGTTCTTC.

In its sample, this clone was seen once. The chain joins TRBV15 to TRBJ2-7, with no clear D. This CDR3 comprises 12 residues. CDR1 is LNHNV, CDR2 YYDKDF, per germline (reference sequence). With 0 bases removed from V and 4 bases from J, the gap between germline ends came to 4 bases. The CDR3 DNA sequence: TGTGCCACCAGCAGAGACAGGTACGAGCAGTACTTC. Translated, it gives CATSRDRYEQYF.

The J gene is TRBJ2-5, the V gene TRBV6-2 or TRBV6-3; 9 nucleotides agree with TRBD2. Unmatched junction bases numbered 7, after V lost 6 bases and J lost 2 bases. Looked up from germline, CDR1 is MNHEY and CDR2 is SVGEGT. This CDR3 is 15 amino acids long. Here the CDR3 reads CASSRGLAFQETQYF. In nucleotides, the CDR3 is TGTGCCAGCAGCCGCGGACTAGCGTTTCAAGAGACCCAGTACTTC.

The rearrangement joins TRBV10-2 to TRBJ1-4; maybe TRBD1 (6 bases). Trimming left V 5 bases short and J 8 bases short, with 15 bases between. The CDR3 totals 14 residues. Germline lookup yields CDR1 WSHSY and CDR2 SAAADI. CDR3 in DNA: TGCGCCAGCAGTAGTCGGCAGGGGTGGGAAAAACTGTTTTTT. It codes for CASSSRQGWEKLFF.

This CDR3 reads CASSKDRITDTQYF. The CDR3 coding sequence is TGTGCCAGTAGTAAGGACAGAATCACAGATACGCAGTATTTT. The rearrangement uses TRBV19 and TRBJ2-3, with TRBD1 as a possible D gene (6 bases). V gave up 4 bases and J gave up 2 bases, with 10 bases separating them. Germline V gene data show CDR1 as LNHDA and CDR2 as SQIVND (reference sequence). CDR3 length equals 14 residues.

This chain connects TRBV27 to TRBJ2-1; the D gene is possibly TRBD2 (6 bases). The CDR3 runs 12 residues. Germline assignment: CDR1 MNHEY and CDR2 SMNVEV (reference sequence). The V and J ends lost 2 bases and 9 bases respectively, with 8 bases between them. CDR3 region: CASSLGGVEQFF. DNA for the CDR3: TGTGCCAGCAGTTTAGGAGGGGTTGAGCAGTTCTTC.

This clone came up once. This chain links TRBV2 with TRBJ1-5; possible D gene TRBD1, 6 bases. Trimming took 4 bases from V and 6 from J, leaving 16 bases between them. This CDR3 has 15 amino acids. Germline loops: CDR1 SNHLY, CDR2 FYNNEI. The CDR3 loop reads CASSGYAAGVQPQHF. In DNA, the CDR3 is TGTGCCAGCAGTGGCTATGCGGCAGGGGTTCAGCCCCAGCATTTT.

DNA of the CDR3: TGTGCCAGCAGCACGGGACTAGCGGGGGGCCTAAATCTAGATACGCAGTATTTT. Its protein product is CASSTGLAGGLNLDTQYF. The chain recombines TRBV5-5 with TRBJ2-3; 15 nucleotides align to TRBD2. Per germline, CDR1 SGHKS and CDR2 YYEKEE (reference sequence). With 4 bases clipped from V and 5 bases from J, the junction kept 11 bases outside the gene matches. This CDR3 contains 18 residues.

This chain connects TRBV5-1 to TRBJ2-1, with 11 bases aligning to TRBD2. The V and J ends lost 1 base and 8 bases, in that order; junction bases with no gene match: 8. Germline values: CDR1 SGHRS, CDR2 YFSETQ. The CDR3 is made up of 16 amino acids. CDR3 coding DNA: TGCGCCAGCAGCTTGAACCCGGAACTAGCGGGAGATGAGCAGTTCTTC. This codes for CASSLNPELAGDEQFF.

The chain recombines TRBV5-8 with TRBJ1-5; possible D gene TRBD1, 6 bases. The CDR3 is made up of 15 amino acids. Germline V CDR1 and CDR2: SGHTS, YDEGEE. V lost 7 bases, J lost 2 bases, and 16 bases lay in between. In DNA, the CDR3 is TGTGCCAGCGTAAACAGGGAGGGCGGCAATCAGCCCCAGCATTTT. Its translation: CASVNREGGNQPQHF. Full variable domain (rest looked up from reference TRBV5-8 and TRBJ1-5): EAGVTQSPTHLIKTRGQQATLRCSPISGHTSVYWYQQALGLGLQFLLWYDEGEERNRGNFPPRFSGRQFPNYSSELNVNALELEDSALYLCASVNREGGNQPQHFGDGTRLSIL.

This chain links TRBV21-1 with TRBJ2-7; the D call in the table, TRBD1, was not verified against the DNA. TRBV21-1 counts as a pseudogene. The CDR3 covers 13 residues. The DNA for the CDR3 is TGTGCCAGCAGCAAAGTAACAGGGGCCGAGCAGTACGTC. Translated: CASSKVTGAEQYV.

The chain joins TRBV15 to TRBJ2-3, with 10 bases that match TRBD2. CDR3 size: 15 residues. Germline CDR1 LNHNV, CDR2 YYDKDF (reference sequence). V shed 4 bases and J 1 base; nucleotides not matched to a gene: 2. The CDR3, as DNA: TGTGCCACCAGCAAGGGACTAGCGCGCACAGATACGCAGTATTTT. Its protein product is CATSKGLARTDTQYF.

The chain recombines TRBV19 with TRBJ2-7, with 8 bases aligning to TRBD1. The CDR3 runs to 15 residues. Unmatched junction bases numbered 9, after V lost 5 bases and J lost 3 bases. Germline V gene data show CDR1 as LNHDA and CDR2 as SQIVND (reference sequence). CDR3 DNA: TGTGCCAGTAGTTCCCCGGGACAGGTCGTCTACGAGCAGTACTTC. Residues: CASSSPGQVVYEQYF.

The chain recombines TRBV28 with TRBJ1-5, with 7 nucleotides matching TRBD1. The CDR3 totals 15 residues. V lost 5 bases to trimming and J lost 7 bases; unmatched junction nucleotides: 11. CDR1 MDHEN and CDR2 SYDVKM come from the germline V gene. The CDR3 spells CASSMGTVSGQPQHF. The CDR3, as DNA: TGTGCCAGCAGTATGGGGACAGTGAGTGGCCAGCCCCAGCATTTT.

Here the CDR3 reads CASSRNRGEGSPLHF. The CDR3, as DNA: TGTGCCAGCTCACGAAACAGGGGTGAGGGTTCACCCCTCCACTTT. The V and J genes are TRBV18 and TRBJ1-6; 7 nucleotides agree with TRBD1. After removal of 4 bases from V and 9 bases from J, the junction contained 9 bases not matched to a gene. The CDR3 has 15 residues. In germline, CDR1 is KGHSH, CDR2 LQKENI. The whole variable domain, remainder taken from reference TRBV18 and TRBJ1-6, is NAGVMQNPRHLVRRRGQEARLRCSPMKGHSHVYWYRQLPEEGLKFMVYLQKENIIDESGMPKERFSAEFPKEGPSILRIQQVVRGDSAAYFCASSRNRGEGSPLHFGNGTRLTVT.

The chain joins TRBV18 to TRBJ2-7; no clear D. The V end was cut by 2 bases, the J end by 1 base, with 9 bases between. Per the germline V gene, CDR1 is KGHSH and CDR2 is LQKENI. The CDR3 spans 14 residues. CDR3 amino acids: CASSPSGASYEQYV. As DNA, the CDR3 is TGTGCCAGCTCACCATCAGGCGCTTCCTACGAGCAGTACGTC.

The V gene is TRBV2, the J gene TRBJ1-1; D unresolved. CDR1 and CDR2 from the germline V gene are SNHLY and FYNNEI. V shed 8 bases and J shed 1 base, with 8 bases lying between them. The CDR3 runs 12 residues. Written as DNA, the CDR3 is TGTGCCAGCCACTCAACGAACACTGAAGCTTTCTTT. The encoded protein is CASHSTNTEAFF.

This clone was seen only once. V usage is TRBV27 and J usage is TRBJ1-1; 7 nucleotides agree with TRBD1. The CDR3 is 14 residues long. J gave up 2 bases and V 8 bases, and 8 bases lay outside the gene matches. CDR1 is MNHEY, CDR2 SMNVEV, per germline (reference sequence). Here the CDR3 DNA reads TGTGCCAGCCAAGCTACAGGGGTTAACACTGAAGCTTTCTTT. Amino acids: CASQATGVNTEAFF.

The chain joins TRBV6-2 or TRBV6-3 to TRBJ1-5, with 11 bases aligning to TRBD1. The CDR3 consists of 17 residues. In germline, CDR1 is MNHEY, CDR2 SVGEGT. J lost 6 bases, V lost 5 bases, and 12 bases had no gene match. The CDR3 loop reads CASSQMPGQGDSQPQHF. The DNA of the CDR3 is TGTGCCAGCAGTCAAATGCCGGGACAGGGGGATAGTCAGCCCCAGCATTTT.

J is TRBJ1-3 and V is TRBV14; D gene ambiguous. The CDR3 extends over 13 amino acids. The germline gives CDR1 SGHDN, CDR2 FVKESK. V lost 0 bases, J lost 5 bases, and 5 bases lay in between. CDR3 in DNA: TGTGCCAGCAGCCAAGACAGAAGAAACACCATATATTTT. It specifies CASSQDRRNTIYF.

The chain employs TRBV15 and TRBJ1-6; D is unresolved. Trimming cost V 0 bases and J 8 bases, with 5 bases left between them. Germline CDR1 reads LNHNV; CDR2 reads YYDKDF (reference sequence). CDR3 length equals 13 residues. CDR3 nucleotides: TGTGCCACCAGCAGAGATCGGTATTCACCCCTCCACTTT. Translating it yields CATSRDRYSPLHF.